These 11 T cell receptor beta chains share one sample of origin, sequenced in a study of beta chain features in type 1 diabetes. The entirety of the isolated RNA underwent reverse transcription, so expressed TCRB transcripts were sequenced. Method: immunoSEQ multiplex PCR; TCRdb's copy keeps in-frame clones and lacks some. The repertoire holds 200,000 to 300,000 clones, with around 20% as singletons. Study-wide findings and caveats: Across all four CD4+ subsets, people with type 1 diabetes showed modestly shorter TCRB CDR3s.

The antigens of these receptors remain unknown. Sequenced material: naive CD4+ T cells from blood. The receptors stem from a woman in her forties with type 1 diabetes.

There are a few counts of this clone. This chain uses TRBV4-2 with TRBJ2-6; possible D gene TRBD2, 5 bases. V was pared by 0 bases and J by 0 bases, with 12 bases between. The germline V gene encodes CDR1 LGHNA and CDR2 YNFKEQ. The CDR3 contains 18 residues. The CDR3: CASSQELVASSGANVLTF. The CDR3 DNA reads as TGTGCCAGCAGCCAAGAATTGGTAGCGTCCTCTGGGGCCAACGTCCTGACTTTC.

The chain has TRBV9 and TRBJ1-6, with 10 bases aligning to TRBD1. V lost 0 bases and J lost 11; bases outside the gene matches: 8. CDR1 and CDR2 (germline): SGDLS, YYNGEE. This CDR3 is built from 16 residues. The DNA for the CDR3 is TGTGCCAGCAGCGTAGGACAGGGGGCTGCGTTTACACCCCTCCACTTT. It translates to CASSVGQGAAFTPLHF.

This sequence joins TRBV25-1 and TRBJ2-1; 8 nucleotides line up with TRBD2. From germline, CDR1 is MGHDK and CDR2 SYGVNS. CDR3 length: 15 residues. Losses at the gene ends were 2 bases for V and 6 bases for J; bases not matched to a gene: 6. CDR3 region: CASSEPGGRSNEQFF. CDR3 nucleotides: TGTGCCAGCAGTGAACCGGGCGGGAGGAGCAATGAGCAGTTCTTC. Variable domain in full (rest from reference TRBV25-1 and TRBJ2-1): EADIYQTPRYLVIGTGKKITLECSQTMGHDKMYWYQQDPGMELHLIHYSYGVNSTEKGDLSSESTVSRIRTEHFPLTLESARPSHTSQYLCASSEPGGRSNEQFFGPGTRLTVL.

The chain combines TRBV18 with TRBJ2-7; D not resolved. Per the germline V gene, CDR1 is KGHSH and CDR2 is LQKENI. The V end was cut by 4 bases, the J end by 1 base, with 11 bases between. The CDR3 runs 14 residues. In nucleotides, the CDR3 is TGTGCCAGCTCACGGGCCCCCTGGTCCTACGAGCAGTACTTC. Translated, it gives CASSRAPWSYEQYF.

A few counts support this clone. V usage is TRBV25-1 and J usage is TRBJ1-1, with a possible D match to TRBD1 (6 bases). The germline V gene has CDR1 MGHDK and CDR2 SYGVNS. V was pared by 4 bases and J by 0 bases, with 9 bases between. The CDR3 runs 14 residues. CDR3 DNA: TGTGCCAGCAGTGGGACAGTACTGAACACTGAAGCTTTCTTT. This encodes CASSGTVLNTEAFF. The whole variable domain, filled in from reference TRBV25-1 and TRBJ1-1, reads EADIYQTPRYLVIGTGKKITLECSQTMGHDKMYWYQQDPGMELHLIHYSYGVNSTEKGDLSSESTVSRIRTEHFPLTLESARPSHTSQYLCASSGTVLNTEAFFGQGTRLTVV.

This clone was picked up a small number of times. V and J are TRBV5-4 and TRBJ2-7; D is undetermined. V was shortened by 0 bases and J by 1 base, with 11 bases between the two germline ends. The germline gives CDR1 SGHNT, CDR2 YYREEE (reference sequence). This CDR3 region has 15 residues. CDR3 sequence (DNA): TGTGCCAGCAGCTTGGATCCTAGTTCGTCCTACGAGCAGTACTTC. Its protein is CASSLDPSSSYEQYF.

This clone was picked up a small number of times. This chain connects TRBV18 to TRBJ1-1; D is unresolved. The length of the CDR3 is 14 residues. Germline CDR1 is KGHSH and CDR2 is LQKENI. V dropped 3 bases and J dropped 1 base, with 9 bases sitting between them. Here the CDR3 DNA reads TGTGCCAGCTCACCGAGGGAGGAGAACACTGAAGCTTTCTTT. This codes for CASSPREENTEAFF.

The chain has TRBV10-3 and TRBJ1-6, with a possible D match to TRBD1 (6 bases). Trimming removed 4 bases from V and 7 bases from J, with 8 bases in between. The V gene's germline CDR1 is ENHRY and CDR2 SYGVKD. The CDR3 is made up of 13 amino acids. CDR3: CAISGDTNSPLHF. CDR3 nucleotides: TGTGCCATCAGTGGGGACACGAATTCACCCCTCCACTTT.

This CDR3 is CSVGSGIGYGYTF. Here the CDR3 DNA reads TGCAGCGTTGGTTCAGGGATCGGCTATGGCTACACCTTC. The chain employs TRBV29-1 and TRBJ1-2; perhaps TRBD1 as D (5 bases). The CDR3 extends over 13 amino acids. With 4 bases removed from V and 4 bases from J, the gap between germline ends came to 13 bases. From germline, CDR1 is SQVTM and CDR2 ANQGSEA.

The V call is TRBV2, the J call TRBJ2-5; no definite D call. CDR1 is SNHLY and CDR2 is FYNNEI in the germline V gene. Trimming shortened V by 4 bases and J by 2 bases, and 17 bases separated the two germline ends. The CDR3 is 16 amino acids. The CDR3 DNA is TGTGCCAGCAGTGTCCGGGTCCGAAGTAAACAAGAGACCCAGTACTTC. Amino acids: CASSVRVRSKQETQYF. Full variable domain (missing parts from reference TRBV2 and TRBJ2-5): EPEVTQTPSHQVTQMGQEVILRCVPISNHLYFYWYRQILGQKVEFLVSFYNNEISEKSEIFDDQFSVERPDGSNFTLKIRSTKLEDSAMYFCASSVRVRSKQETQYFGPGTRLLVL.

The V call is TRBV2, the J call TRBJ2-7; a possible D gene is TRBD2 (7 bases). Trimming removed 6 bases at V and 4 bases at J, with 22 bases between. CDR1 and CDR2 (germline): SNHLY, FYNNEI. The CDR3 covers 16 residues. CDR3 coding DNA: TGTGCCAGCAGCGAGCGTCGGATGCGGGGGCCTTACGAGCAGTACTTC. Its protein is CASSERRMRGPYEQYF.